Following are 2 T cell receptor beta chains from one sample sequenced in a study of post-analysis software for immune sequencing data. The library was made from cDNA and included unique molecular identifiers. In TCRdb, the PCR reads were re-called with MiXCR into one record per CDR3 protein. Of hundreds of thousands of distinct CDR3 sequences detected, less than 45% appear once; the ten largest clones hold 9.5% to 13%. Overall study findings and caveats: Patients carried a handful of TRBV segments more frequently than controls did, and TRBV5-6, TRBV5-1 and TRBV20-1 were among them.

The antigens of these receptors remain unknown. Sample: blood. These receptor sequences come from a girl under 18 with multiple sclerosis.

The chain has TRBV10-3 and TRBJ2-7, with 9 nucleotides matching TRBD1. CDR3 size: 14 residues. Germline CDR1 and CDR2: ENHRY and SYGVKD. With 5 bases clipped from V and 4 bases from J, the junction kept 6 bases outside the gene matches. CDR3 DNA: TGTGCCATCAGTCTCCGGGACAGGGCGTACGAGCAGTACTTC. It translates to CAISLRDRAYEQYF.

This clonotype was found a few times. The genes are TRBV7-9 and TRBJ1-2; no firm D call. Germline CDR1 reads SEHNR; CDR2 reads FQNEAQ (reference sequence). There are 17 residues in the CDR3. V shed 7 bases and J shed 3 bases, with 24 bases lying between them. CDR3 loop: CASTLTHRLGVDYGYTF. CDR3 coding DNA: TGTGCCAGCACGCTTACCCACCGGCTCGGAGTCGACTATGGCTACACCTTC.